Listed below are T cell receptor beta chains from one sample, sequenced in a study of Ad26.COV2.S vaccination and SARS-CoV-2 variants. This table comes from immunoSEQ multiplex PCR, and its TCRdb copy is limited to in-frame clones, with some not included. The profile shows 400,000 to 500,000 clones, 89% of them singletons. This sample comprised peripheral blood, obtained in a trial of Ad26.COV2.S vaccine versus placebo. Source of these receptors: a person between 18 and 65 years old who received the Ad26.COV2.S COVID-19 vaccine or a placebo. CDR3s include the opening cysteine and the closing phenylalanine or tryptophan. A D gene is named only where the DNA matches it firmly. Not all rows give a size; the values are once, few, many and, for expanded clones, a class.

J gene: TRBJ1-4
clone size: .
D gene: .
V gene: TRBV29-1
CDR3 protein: CSVTGGLNEKLFF
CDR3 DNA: TGCAGCGTCACGGGGGGCTTGAATGAAAAACTGTTTTTT

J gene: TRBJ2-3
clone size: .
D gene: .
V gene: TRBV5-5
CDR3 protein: CASSALGLHTQYF
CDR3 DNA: TGTGCCAGCAGCGCATTAGGGCTCCATACGCAGTATTTT

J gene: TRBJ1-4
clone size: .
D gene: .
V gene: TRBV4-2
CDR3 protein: CASSQDPAGATNEKLFF
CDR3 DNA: TGTGCCAGCAGCCAAGATCCGGCCGGGGCAACTAATGAAAAACTGTTTTTT

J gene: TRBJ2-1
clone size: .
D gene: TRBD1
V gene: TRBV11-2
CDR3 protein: CASSGTGGVYNEQFF
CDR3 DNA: TGTGCCAGCAGCGGGACAGGGGGCGTTTACAATGAGCAGTTCTTC

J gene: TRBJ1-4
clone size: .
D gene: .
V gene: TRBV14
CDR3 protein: CASSPPGTNEKLFF
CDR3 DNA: TGTGCCAGCAGCCCCCCGGGGACCAATGAAAAACTGTTTTTT

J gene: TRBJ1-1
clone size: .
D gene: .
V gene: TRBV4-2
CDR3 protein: CASSQDLGNTEAFF
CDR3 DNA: TGTGCCAGCAGCCAAGATCTTGGGAACACTGAAGCTTTCTTT

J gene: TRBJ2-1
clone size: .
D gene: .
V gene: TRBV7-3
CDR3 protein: CASSFSGTWSYNEQFF
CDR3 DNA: TGTGCCAGCAGCTTTTCGGGGACGTGGTCCTACAATGAGCAGTTCTTC

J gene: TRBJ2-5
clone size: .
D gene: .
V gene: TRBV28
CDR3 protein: CASSLVLGVGTSSETQYF
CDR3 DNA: TGTGCCAGCAGTTTAGTTTTGGGGGTAGGGACATCCTCGGAGACCCAGTACTTC

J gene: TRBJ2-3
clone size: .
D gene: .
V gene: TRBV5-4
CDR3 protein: CASSTRTTGTDTQYF
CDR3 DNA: TGTGCCAGCAGCACGCGTACTACTGGCACAGATACGCAGTATTTT

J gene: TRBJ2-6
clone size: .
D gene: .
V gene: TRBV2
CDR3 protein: CASSEALPGANVLTF
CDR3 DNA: TGTGCCAGCAGTGAAGCGCTTCCTGGGGCCAACGTCCTGACTTTC

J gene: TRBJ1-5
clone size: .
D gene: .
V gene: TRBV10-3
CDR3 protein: CAISGQALYSNQPQHF
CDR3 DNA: TGTGCCATCAGTGGCCAGGCTCTTTATAGCAATCAGCCCCAGCATTTT

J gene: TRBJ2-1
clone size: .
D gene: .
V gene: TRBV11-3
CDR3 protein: CASRLGGSTLYNEQFF
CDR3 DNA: TGTGCCAGCAGATTAGGGGGGTCTACCCTCTACAATGAGCAGTTCTTC

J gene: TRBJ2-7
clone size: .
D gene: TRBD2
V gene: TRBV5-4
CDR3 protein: CASSRSGGAYEQYF
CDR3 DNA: TGTGCCAGCAGCCGTAGCGGGGGTGCGTACGAGCAGTACTTC

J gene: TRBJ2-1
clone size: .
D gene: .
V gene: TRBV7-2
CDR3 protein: CASSSAVRKFF
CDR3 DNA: TGTGCCAGCTCCTCGGCCGTAAGGAAGTTCTTC

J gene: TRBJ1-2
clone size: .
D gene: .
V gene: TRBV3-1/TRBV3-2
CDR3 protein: CASSQLGVHYGYTF
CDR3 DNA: TGTGCCAGCAGCCAACTAGGAGTGCACTATGGCTACACCTTC

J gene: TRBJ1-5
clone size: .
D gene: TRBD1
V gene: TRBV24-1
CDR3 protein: CATSKTGREPQHF
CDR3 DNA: TGTGCCACCAGTAAGACAGGGCGGGAGCCCCAGCATTTT

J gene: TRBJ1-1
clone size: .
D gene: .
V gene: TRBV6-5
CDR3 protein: CASRAPVRDTEAFF
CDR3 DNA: TGTGCCAGCAGGGCCCCGGTACGGGACACTGAAGCTTTCTTT

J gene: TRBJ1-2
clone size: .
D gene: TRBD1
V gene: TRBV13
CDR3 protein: CASRRTPGQGFGGYTF
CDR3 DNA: TGTGCCAGCAGACGGACACCGGGACAGGGATTCGGTGGCTACACCTTC

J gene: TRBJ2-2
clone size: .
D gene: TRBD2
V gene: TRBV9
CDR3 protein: CASSNPYQTSGQALGVGELFF
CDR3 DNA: TGTGCCAGCAGCAATCCCTATCAGACTAGCGGGCAAGCGCTGGGGGTCGGGGAGCTGTTTTTT

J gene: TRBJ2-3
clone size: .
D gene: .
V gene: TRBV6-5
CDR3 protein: CASSYSIFGVADTQYF
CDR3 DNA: TGTGCCAGCAGTTACTCGATTTTCGGGGTCGCAGATACGCAGTATTTT

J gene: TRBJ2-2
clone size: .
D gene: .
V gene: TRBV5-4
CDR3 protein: CASSWLGLNTGELFF
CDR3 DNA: TGTGCCAGCAGCTGGCTGGGACTTAACACCGGGGAGCTGTTTTTT

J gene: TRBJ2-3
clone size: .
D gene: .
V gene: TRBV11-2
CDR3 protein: CASSSTAAADTQYF
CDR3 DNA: TGTGCCAGCAGCTCGACGGCGGCGGCAGATACGCAGTATTTT

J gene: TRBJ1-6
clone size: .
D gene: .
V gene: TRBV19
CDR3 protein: CASRDLNSPLHF
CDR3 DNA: TGTGCCAGCCGGGACCTTAATTCACCCCTCCACTTT

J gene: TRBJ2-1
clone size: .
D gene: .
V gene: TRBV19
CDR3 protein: CASSPLLGYNEQFF
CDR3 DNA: TGTGCCAGTAGCCCCCTTCTAGGTTACAATGAGCAGTTCTTC

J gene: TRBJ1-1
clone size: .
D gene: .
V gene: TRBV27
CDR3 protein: CASKLGGGQGTEAFF
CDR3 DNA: TGTGCCAGCAAGCTTGGCGGGGGGCAAGGCACTGAAGCTTTCTTT

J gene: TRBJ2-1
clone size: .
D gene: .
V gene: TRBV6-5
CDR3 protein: CASSYRGAYNEQFF
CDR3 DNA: TGTGCCAGCAGTTATCGAGGGGCCTACAATGAGCAGTTCTTC

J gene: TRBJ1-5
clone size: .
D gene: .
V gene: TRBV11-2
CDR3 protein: CASSPLPGKYSNQPQHF
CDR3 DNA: TGTGCCAGCAGTCCCCTACCGGGGAAGTATAGCAATCAGCCCCAGCATTTT

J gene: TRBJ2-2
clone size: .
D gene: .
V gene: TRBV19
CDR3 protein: CASSYLPVTGELFF
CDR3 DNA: TGTGCCAGTAGCTACCTACCCGTCACGGGGGAGCTGTTTTTT

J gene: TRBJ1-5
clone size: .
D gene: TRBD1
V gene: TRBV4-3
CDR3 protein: CASSQESRGPGQPQHF
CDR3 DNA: TGCGCCAGCAGCCAAGAGTCAAGGGGGCCAGGTCAGCCCCAGCATTTT

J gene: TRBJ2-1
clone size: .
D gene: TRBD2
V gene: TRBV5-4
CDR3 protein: CASSPGLAGLAYNEQFF
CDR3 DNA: TGTGCCAGCAGCCCTGGACTAGCGGGCTTGGCCTACAATGAGCAGTTCTTC

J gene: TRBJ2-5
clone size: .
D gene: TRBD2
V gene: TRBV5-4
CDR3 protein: CASSIAGVQETQYF
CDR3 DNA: TGTGCCAGCAGCATAGCGGGGGTCCAAGAGACCCAGTACTTC

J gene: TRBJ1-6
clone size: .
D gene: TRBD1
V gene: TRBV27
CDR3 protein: CASSRTGIDSPLHF
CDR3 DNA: TGTGCCAGCAGCAGGACAGGTATCGATTCACCCCTCCACTTT

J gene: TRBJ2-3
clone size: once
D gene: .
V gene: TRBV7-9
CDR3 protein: CASSRIFSTDTQYF
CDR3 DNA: TGTGCCAGCAGCCGGATCTTTAGCACAGATACGCAGTATTTT

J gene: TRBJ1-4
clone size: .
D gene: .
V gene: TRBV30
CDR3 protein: CAWSQGARNEKLFF
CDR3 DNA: TGTGCCTGGAGTCAAGGGGCCCGGAATGAAAAACTGTTTTTT

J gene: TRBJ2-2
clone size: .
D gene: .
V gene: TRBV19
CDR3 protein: CASSASQTSANTGELFF
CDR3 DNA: TGTGCCAGTAGTGCATCGCAGACAAGCGCGAACACCGGGGAGCTGTTTTTT

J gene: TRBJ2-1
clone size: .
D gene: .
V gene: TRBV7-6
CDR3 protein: CASSLALSPGFQEQFF
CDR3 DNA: TGTGCCAGCAGCTTAGCGCTTTCGCCGGGTTTTCAGGAGCAGTTCTTC

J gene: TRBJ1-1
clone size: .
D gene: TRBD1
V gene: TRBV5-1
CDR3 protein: CASSLEQGFHTEAFF
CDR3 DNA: TGCGCCAGCAGCTTGGAACAGGGGTTTCACACTGAAGCTTTCTTT

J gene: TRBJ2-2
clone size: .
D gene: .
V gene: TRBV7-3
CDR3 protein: CASSSYGSSGELFF
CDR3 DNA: TGTGCCAGCAGCTCATACGGGAGTTCCGGGGAGCTGTTTTTT

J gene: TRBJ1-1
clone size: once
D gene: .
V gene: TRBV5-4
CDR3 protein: CASSTPGNTEAFF
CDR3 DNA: TGTGCCAGCAGTACGCCGGGGAACACTGAAGCTTTCTTT

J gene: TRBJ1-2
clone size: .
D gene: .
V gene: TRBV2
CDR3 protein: CASWDGSNYGYTF
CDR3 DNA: TGTGCCAGTTGGGACGGATCTAACTATGGCTACACCTTC

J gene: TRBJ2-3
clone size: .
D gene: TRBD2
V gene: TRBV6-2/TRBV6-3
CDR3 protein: CASSSIEAGVSTDTQYF
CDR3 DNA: TGTGCCAGCAGTTCCATCGAAGCGGGGGTGAGCACAGATACGCAGTATTTT

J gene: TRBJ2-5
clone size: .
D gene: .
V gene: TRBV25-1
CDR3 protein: CASMRETQYF
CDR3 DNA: TGTGCCAGCATGAGAGAGACCCAGTACTTC

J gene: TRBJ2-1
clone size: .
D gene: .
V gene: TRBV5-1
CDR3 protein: CASSFFSGLSSYNEQFF
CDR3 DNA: TGCGCCAGCAGCTTTTTCAGCGGATTGAGCTCCTACAATGAGCAGTTCTTC

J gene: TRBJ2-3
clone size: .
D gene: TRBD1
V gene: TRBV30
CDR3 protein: CAFHRGWADTQYF
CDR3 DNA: TGTGCCTTTCACAGGGGTTGGGCGGATACGCAGTATTTT

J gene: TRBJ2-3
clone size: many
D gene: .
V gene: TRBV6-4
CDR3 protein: CASSDGQGGDTQYF
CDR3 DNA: TGTGCCAGCAGTGACGGGCAGGGGGGAGATACGCAGTATTTT

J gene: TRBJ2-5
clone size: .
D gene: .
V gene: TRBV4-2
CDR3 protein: CASSQVGPARETQYF
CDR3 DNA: TGTGCCAGCAGCCAAGTTGGTCCGGCGAGGGAGACCCAGTACTTC

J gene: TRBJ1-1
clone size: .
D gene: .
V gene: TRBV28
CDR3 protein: CASSPPGAEAFF
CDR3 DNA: TGTGCCAGCAGTCCCCCCGGGGCTGAAGCTTTCTTT

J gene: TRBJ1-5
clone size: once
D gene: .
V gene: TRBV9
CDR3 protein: CASSSGGLDQPQHF
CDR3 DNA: TGTGCCAGCAGCTCCGGGGGGTTGGATCAGCCCCAGCATTTT

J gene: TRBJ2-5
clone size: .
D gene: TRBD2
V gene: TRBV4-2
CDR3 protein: CASSQGRAGGPVMETQYF
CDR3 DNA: TGTGCCAGCAGCCAAGGCCGAGCGGGAGGGCCGGTAATGGAGACCCAGTACTTC